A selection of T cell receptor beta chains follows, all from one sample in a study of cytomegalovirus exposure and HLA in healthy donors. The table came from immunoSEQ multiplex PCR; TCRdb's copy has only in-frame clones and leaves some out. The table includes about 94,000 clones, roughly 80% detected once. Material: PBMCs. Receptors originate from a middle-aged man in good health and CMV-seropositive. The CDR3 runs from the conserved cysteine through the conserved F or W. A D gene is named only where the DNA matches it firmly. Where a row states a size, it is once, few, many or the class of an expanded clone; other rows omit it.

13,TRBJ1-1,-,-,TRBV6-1,CASMPQGGTEAFF,TGTGCCAGCATGCCACAGGGCGGAACTGAAGCTTTCTTT
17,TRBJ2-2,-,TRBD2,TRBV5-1,CASSPTSGGVNTGELFF,TGCGCCAGCAGTCCGACTAGCGGGGGGGTGAACACCGGGGAGCTGTTTTTT
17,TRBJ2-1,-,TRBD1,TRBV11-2,CASSFPQRTGSYNEQFF,TGTGCCAGCAGCTTTCCACAACGGACAGGCTCCTACAATGAGCAGTTCTTC
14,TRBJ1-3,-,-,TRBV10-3,CAISGSQGGNTIYF,TGTGCCATCAGTGGGAGTCAGGGAGGAAACACCATATATTTT
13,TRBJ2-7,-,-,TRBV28,CASSTPQRYEQYF,TGTGCCAGCAGTACTCCACAGAGATACGAGCAGTACTTC
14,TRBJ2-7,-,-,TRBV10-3,CATQARDTSYEQYF,TGTGCCACCCAAGCCCGGGACACCTCCTACGAGCAGTACTTC
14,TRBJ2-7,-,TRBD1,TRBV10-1,CASSESGQGYEQYF,TGCGCCAGCAGTGAGTCAGGACAGGGGTACGAGCAGTACTTC
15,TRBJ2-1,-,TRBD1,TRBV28,CASRGDSVAYNEQFF,TGTGCCAGCAGAGGGGACAGTGTGGCCTACAATGAGCAGTTCTTC
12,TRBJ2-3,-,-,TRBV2,CASSAPGGGDSF,TGTGCCAGCAGTGCCCCCGGCGGGGGCGACTCTTTT
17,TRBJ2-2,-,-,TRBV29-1,CSVEGDAVGINTGELFF,TGCAGCGTTGAAGGAGACGCGGTCGGGATCAACACCGGGGAGCTGTTTTTT
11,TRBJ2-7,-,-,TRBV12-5,CASGLNYEQYF,TGTGCTAGTGGTCTAAATTACGAGCAGTACTTC
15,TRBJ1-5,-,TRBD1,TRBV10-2,CASSWGQDSNQPQHF,TGTGCCAGCAGTTGGGGACAGGATAGCAATCAGCCCCAGCATTTT
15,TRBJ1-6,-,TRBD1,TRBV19,CASRRSGTGESPLHF,TGTGCCAGTCGCCGATCGGGGACAGGGGAATCACCCCTCCACTTT
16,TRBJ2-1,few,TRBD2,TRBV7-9,CASSLPRTRGYNEQFF,TGTGCCAGCAGCTTACCCCGGACTAGAGGATACAATGAGCAGTTCTTC
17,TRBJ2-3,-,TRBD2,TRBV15,CATSPQALAGGGDTQYF,TGTGCCACCAGCCCCCAAGCCCTAGCGGGAGGTGGAGATACGCAGTATTTT
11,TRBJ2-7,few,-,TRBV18,CASPLQQEEYF,TGTGCCAGTCCACTACAGCAGGAGGAGTACTTC
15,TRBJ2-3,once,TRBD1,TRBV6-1,CASSSRDRGTDTQYF,TGTGCCAGCAGTTCGCGGGACAGGGGCACAGATACGCAGTATTTT
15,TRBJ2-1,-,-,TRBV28,CASSSPGVAYNEQFF,TGTGCCAGCAGTTCCCCGGGGGTGGCCTACAATGAGCAGTTCTTC
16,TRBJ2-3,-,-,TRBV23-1,CASSQSRLASTDTQYF,TGCGCCAGCAGTCAATCCCGACTGGCTAGCACAGATACGCAGTATTTT
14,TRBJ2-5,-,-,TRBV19,CASSSQVLWETQYF,TGTGCCAGTAGTTCACAGGTACTCTGGGAGACCCAGTACTTC
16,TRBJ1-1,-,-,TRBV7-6,CASSPQPQGSNTEAFF,TGTGCCAGCAGCCCACAGCCACAGGGCTCGAACACTGAAGCTTTCTTT
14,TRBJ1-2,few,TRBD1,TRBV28,CASSLQGVSYGYTF,TGTGCCAGCAGTTTACAGGGGGTAAGCTATGGCTACACCTTC
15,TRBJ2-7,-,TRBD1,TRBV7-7,CASSPGQGITYEQYF,TGTGCTAGCAGTCCCGGACAGGGGATCACCTACGAGCAGTACTTC
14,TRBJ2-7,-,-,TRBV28,CASTPNPIAYEQYF,TGTGCCAGCACCCCAAATCCGATAGCCTACGAGCAGTACTTC
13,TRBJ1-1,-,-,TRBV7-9,CASSLAEVTEAFF,TGTGCCAGCAGCTTAGCTGAGGTGACTGAAGCTTTCTTT
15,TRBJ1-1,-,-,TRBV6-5,CASSYQGTLATEAFF,TGTGCCAGCAGTTACCAAGGGACATTAGCCACTGAAGCTTTCTTT
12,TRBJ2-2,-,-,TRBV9,CASSVGAEELFF,TGTGCCAGCAGCGTAGGCGCCGAGGAGCTGTTTTTT
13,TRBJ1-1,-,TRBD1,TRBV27,CASHGQGNTEAFF,TGTGCCAGCCATGGACAGGGAAACACTGAAGCTTTCTTT
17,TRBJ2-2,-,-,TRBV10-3,CAISESPGGSSTGELFF,TGTGCCATCAGTGAGTCGCCCGGGGGATCGAGCACCGGGGAGCTGTTTTTT
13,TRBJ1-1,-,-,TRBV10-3,CAISGHANTEAFF,TGTGCCATCAGTGGGCACGCGAACACTGAAGCTTTCTTT
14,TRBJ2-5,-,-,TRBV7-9,CASSLGTGMETQYF,TGTGCCAGCAGCTTAGGCACAGGGATGGAGACCCAGTACTTC
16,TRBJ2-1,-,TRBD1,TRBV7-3,CASSPTAGTGTNEQFF,TGTGCCAGCAGCCCCACCGCCGGGACAGGGACCAATGAGCAGTTCTTC
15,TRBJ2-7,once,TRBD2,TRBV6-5,CASSYSTSASYEQYF,TGTGCCAGCAGTTACTCCACTAGCGCCTCCTACGAGCAGTACTTC
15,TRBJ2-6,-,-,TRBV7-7,CASSLPGTGANVLTF,TGTGCTAGCAGCTTACCAGGGACTGGGGCCAACGTCCTGACTTTC
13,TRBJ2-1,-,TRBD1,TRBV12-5,CASGTDRDNEQFF,TGTGCTAGTGGTACGGACAGGGACAATGAGCAGTTCTTC
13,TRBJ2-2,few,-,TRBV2,CASSLGGTGELFF,TGTGCCAGCAGTCTTGGGGGGACCGGGGAGCTGTTTTTT
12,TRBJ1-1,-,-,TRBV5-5,CASNREVAEAFF,TGTGCCAGCAACCGGGAAGTCGCTGAAGCTTTCTTT
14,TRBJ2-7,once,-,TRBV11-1,CASSPTVLFAEQYF,TGTGCCAGCAGCCCGACAGTCCTGTTTGCCGAGCAGTACTTC
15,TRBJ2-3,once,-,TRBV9,CASSVASQATDTQYF,TGTGCCAGCAGCGTCGCCAGCCAGGCGACAGATACGCAGTATTTT
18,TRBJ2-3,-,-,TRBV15,CATSRDAYSGLRADTQYF,TGTGCCACCAGCAGAGATGCCTACAGTGGCCTACGCGCAGATACGCAGTATTTT
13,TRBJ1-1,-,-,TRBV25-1,CASRGGGKTEAFF,TGTGCCAGCAGAGGGGGGGGAAAGACTGAAGCTTTCTTT
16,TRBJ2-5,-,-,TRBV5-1,CASSLGLQGSRETQYF,TGCGCCAGCAGCTTGGGATTACAGGGTTCGCGGGAGACCCAGTACTTC
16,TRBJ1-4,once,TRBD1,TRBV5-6,CASSPGYRGGNEKLFF,TGTGCCAGCAGCCCGGGGTACAGGGGTGGTAATGAAAAACTGTTTTTT
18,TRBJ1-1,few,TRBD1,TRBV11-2,CASSSDRTTNRGYAEAFF,TGTGCCAGCAGCTCCGATAGAACTACTAACAGGGGTTATGCTGAAGCTTTCTTT
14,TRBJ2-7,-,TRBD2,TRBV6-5,CASSYGTSGIEQYF,TGTGCCAGCAGTTACGGGACTAGCGGGATCGAGCAGTACTTC
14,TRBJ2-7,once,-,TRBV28,CASSLGSWGYEQYF,TGTGCCAGCAGTTTAGGGAGCTGGGGCTACGAGCAGTACTTC
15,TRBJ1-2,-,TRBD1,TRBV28,CASSLGTGYGYGYTF,TGTGCCAGCAGTTTAGGGACAGGGTATGGCTATGGCTACACCTTC
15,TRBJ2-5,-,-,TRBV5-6,CASSLIVQGRETQYF,TGTGCCAGCAGCTTGATCGTCCAGGGTCGAGAGACCCAGTACTTC
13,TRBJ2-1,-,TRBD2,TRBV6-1,CAGGLLPKYEQFF,TGTGCCGGGGGACTACTCCCAAAGTATGAGCAGTTCTTC
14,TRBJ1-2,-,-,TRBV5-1,CASSLESTASGYTF,TGCGCCAGCAGCTTGGAGTCAACAGCCAGCGGCTACACCTTC
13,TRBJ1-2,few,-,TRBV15,CATSRVPGGGYTF,TGTGCCACCAGCAGAGTTCCCGGGGGTGGCTACACCTTC
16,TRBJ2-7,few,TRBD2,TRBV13,CASSLAGLAGVSEQYF,TGTGCCAGCAGCTTAGCCGGGCTAGCGGGAGTAAGTGAGCAGTACTTC
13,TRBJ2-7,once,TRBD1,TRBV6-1,CASKKQGTYEQYF,TGCGCCAGCAAGAAACAGGGGACCTACGAGCAGTACTTC
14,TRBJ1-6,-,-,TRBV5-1,CASSLGRVSSPLHF,TGCGCCAGCAGCCTGGGCAGGGTCAGTTCACCCCTCCACTTT